The sequence of this T cell receptor beta chain was determined in a study of blood T cells in healthy people across ages. Study-level points and caveats: Any changes in expanded clonotypes were possibly confounded, as donor CMV status remained unknown. Higher naive T cell percentage went strongly together with higher TCR beta diversity.

Peripheral blood from each donor was collected in a volume of 8.5 to 10 milliliters. The extraction recovered at least 5.5 micrograms of total RNA per sample. The table lists this clonotype with many counts. What it recognizes is unknown. A second PCR of roughly 6 to 12 cycles used a sample-barcoded 5' primer and a J-beta primer mix. TCRdb recomputed calls from the 5' RACE reads with MiXCR, one row per CDR3 protein. The repertoire includes 650,000 to 1,000,000 distinct CDR3 sequences, about 34% of them detected once, and 10% to 15% sits in the top ten. Looked up from germline, CDR1 is SGHTA and CDR2 is FQGNSA. The CDR3 consists of 13 residues. V shed 5 bases and J 4 bases; nucleotides not matched to a gene: 3.

The chain is built from TRBV7-2 and TRBJ2-5, with TRBD1 identical over 8 bases. Sequencing used blood. This clonotype was sampled from a young man in good health. The CDR3, as DNA: TGTGCCAGCAGCCTAGGGACAGGAGAGACCCAGTACTTC. Amino acid sequence: CASSLGTGETQYF. Variable domain in full (rest from reference TRBV7-2 and TRBJ2-5): GAGVSQSPSNKVTEKGKDVELRCDPISGHTALYWYRQSLGQGLEFLIYFQGNSAPDKSGLPSDRFSAERTGGSVSTLTIQRTQQEDSAVYLCASSLGTGETQYFGPGTRLLVL.